This TCR beta chain was sequenced for a study of shared clonotypes between healthy human individuals. Produced via immunoSEQ multiplex PCR; TCRdb's table is partial and in-frame only. The table has approximately 530,000 clones, 95% to 97% seen once. Caucasian adults residing in Nashville, Tennessee made up all the donors. Trimming took 6 bases from V and 5 from J, leaving 9 bases between them. Germline lookup yields CDR1 MDHEN and CDR2 SYDVKM. The CDR3 loop spans 12 amino acids. This clonotype was sampled from a woman aged 25 to 39 in good health. The chain links TRBV28 to TRBJ2-3; perhaps TRBD1 as D (6 bases). The sequenced sample was naive CD4+ T cells sorted from blood. Subset reported: CD45RA+ positively selected. The CDR3 region has the DNA TGTGCCAGCAGACAGGGAATAGATACGCAGTATTTT. Protein product: CASRQGIDTQYF.